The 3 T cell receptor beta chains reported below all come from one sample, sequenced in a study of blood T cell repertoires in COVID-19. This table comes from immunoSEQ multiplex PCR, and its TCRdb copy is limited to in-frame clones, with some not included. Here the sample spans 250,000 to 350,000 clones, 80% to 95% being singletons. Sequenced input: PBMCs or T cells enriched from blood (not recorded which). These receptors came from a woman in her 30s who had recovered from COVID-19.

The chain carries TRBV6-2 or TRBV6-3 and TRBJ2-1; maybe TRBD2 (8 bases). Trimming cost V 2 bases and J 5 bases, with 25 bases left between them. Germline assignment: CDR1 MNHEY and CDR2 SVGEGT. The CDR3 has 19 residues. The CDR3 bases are TGTGCCAGCAGTTACCAGGGGGTGATGAATCCGGGACTAGACAATGAGCAGTTCTTC. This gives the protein CASSYQGVMNPGLDNEQFF.

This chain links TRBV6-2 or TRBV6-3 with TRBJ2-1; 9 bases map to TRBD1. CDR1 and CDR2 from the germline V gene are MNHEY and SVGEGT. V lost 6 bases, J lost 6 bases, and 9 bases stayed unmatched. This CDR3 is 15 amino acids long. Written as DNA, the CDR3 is TGTGCCAGCAGCTTGGCCGGGACAGGGCCCAATGAGCAGTTCTTC. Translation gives CASSLAGTGPNEQFF.

CDR3: CASSPRGRDSANYGYTF. For the CDR3, the DNA is TGTGCCAGCTCACCCAGGGGGCGCGACTCGGCCAACTATGGCTACACCTTC. The chain has TRBV18 and TRBJ1-2; 8 bases are a match to TRBD1. The junction had 11 bases not matched to a gene; V was cut back by 3 bases and J by 2 bases. The CDR3 covers 17 residues. In germline, CDR1 is KGHSH, CDR2 LQKENI.